This T cell receptor beta chain stems from a study of blood T cell repertoires in COVID-19. Overall study: Sites in the United States, Italy and Spain provided acute and convalescent COVID-19 samples. T cells, B-cell-depleted T cells, or PBMCs supplied cDNA or gDNA.

The CDR3 is made up of 15 amino acids. Germline values: CDR1 SGHAT, CDR2 FQNNGV. Trimming removed 1 base at V and 4 bases at J, with 11 bases between. A Seattle source enrolled patients during active infection and followed them longitudinally. In the original analysis: By means of reference gene primer amplification, nucleated cell counts were estimated. Sequencing used immunoSEQ multiplex PCR; TCRdb keeps in-frame clones, though not all of them. The V and J calls and clone size are taken from that table; D and trimming were inferred from the DNA. The sample contains approximately 150,000 clones, approximately 90% of which appear only once.

Sequencing used peripheral blood. The clonotype originates from a man between 18 and 29 years old with COVID-19, enrolled during active disease. The chain couples TRBV11-2 to TRBJ1-5; D not resolved. CDR3 in amino acids: CASSLGRAGNQPQHF. The CDR3 DNA reads TGTGCCAGCAGCTTAGGGCGGGCGGGAAATCAGCCCCAGCATTTT.